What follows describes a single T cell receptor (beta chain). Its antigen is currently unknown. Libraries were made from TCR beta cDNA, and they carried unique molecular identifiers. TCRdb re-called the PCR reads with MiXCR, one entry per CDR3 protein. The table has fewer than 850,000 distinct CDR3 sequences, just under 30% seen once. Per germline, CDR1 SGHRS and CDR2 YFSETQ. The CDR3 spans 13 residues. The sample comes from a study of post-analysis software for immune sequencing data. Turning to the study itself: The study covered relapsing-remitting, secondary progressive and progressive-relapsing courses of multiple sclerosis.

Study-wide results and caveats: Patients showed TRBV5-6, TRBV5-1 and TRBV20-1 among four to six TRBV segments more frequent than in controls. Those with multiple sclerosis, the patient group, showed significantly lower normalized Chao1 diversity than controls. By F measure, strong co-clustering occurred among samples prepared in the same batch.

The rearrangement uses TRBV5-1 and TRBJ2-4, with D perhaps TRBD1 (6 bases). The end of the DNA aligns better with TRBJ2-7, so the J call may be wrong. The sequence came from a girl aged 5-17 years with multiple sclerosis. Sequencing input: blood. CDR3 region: CASSLEGEHEQYF. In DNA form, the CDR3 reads TGCGCCAGCAGCTTAGAGGGGGAGCACGAGCAGTACTTC.